This T cell receptor (beta chain) came from a study of tumor-infiltrating lymphocytes in primary liver carcinoma. Turning to the study itself: Aged between 30 and 69 years, the patients were men and women. Whole-study results and caveats: About 8-25% of top clones, no more, were shared by all five regions.

A primer in the constant region served to generate TCR beta cDNA from around 500 ng of total RNA. Modified slightly, ARM-PCR produced TCR beta libraries over three nested multiplex PCR rounds. Amplification in the first two PCR rounds was performed using TRBV1-TRBV30 forward primers and a C-beta reverse primer for approximately 10 cycles each. Each CDR3 protein is one row after TCRdb ran MiXCR on the multiplex PCR reads. This table has about 120,000 distinct CDR3 sequences, approximately 70% appearing once. CDR3 length equals 18 residues. Trimming stripped 5 bases from V and 1 base from J, with 27 bases between. From germline, CDR1 is DFQATT and CDR2 SNEGSKA (reference sequence). This clonotype was seen only once. Its antigen is as yet unknown. Both RNA and DNA were isolated together from around 18-30 mg of bulk tissue that had not been sorted. Primary liver carcinomas in the patients were surgically resected.

V gene TRBV20-1 combines with J gene TRBJ2-7; TRBD1 is a possible D gene (8 bases). The receptor was derived from a woman aged 55-69 years with primary liver carcinoma and hepatitis B virus infection. The sample consisted of liver tumor tissue from sampling region 1. Subset meaning: tumor region T1, superior pole. The CDR3 loop reads CSAEAGGQGGSVSYEQYF. The CDR3 coding sequence is TGCAGTGCTGAAGCTGGAGGACAGGGAGGGAGCGTGTCCTACGAGCAGTACTTC.